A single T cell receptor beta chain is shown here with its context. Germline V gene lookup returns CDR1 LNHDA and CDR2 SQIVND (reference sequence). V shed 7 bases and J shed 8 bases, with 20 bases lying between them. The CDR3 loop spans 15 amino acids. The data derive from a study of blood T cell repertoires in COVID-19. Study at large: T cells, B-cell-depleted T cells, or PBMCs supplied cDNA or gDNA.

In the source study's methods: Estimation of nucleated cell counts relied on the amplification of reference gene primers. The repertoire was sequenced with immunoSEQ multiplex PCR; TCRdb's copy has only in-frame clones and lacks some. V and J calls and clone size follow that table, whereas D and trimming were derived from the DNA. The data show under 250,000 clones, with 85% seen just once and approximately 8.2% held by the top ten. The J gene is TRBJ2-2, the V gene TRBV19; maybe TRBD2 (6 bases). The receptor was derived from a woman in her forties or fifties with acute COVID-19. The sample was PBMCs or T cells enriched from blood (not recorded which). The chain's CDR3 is CASTPIPGVRGELFF. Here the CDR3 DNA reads TGTGCCAGTACTCCAATCCCGGGAGTAAGAGGGGAGCTGTTTTTT.